Following are 26 T cell receptor beta chains from one sample sequenced in a study of T-cell reconstitution after alpha-beta-depleted transplantation in children (TCRdb year 2016). Library generation was performed with PCR. TCRdb records Illumina HiSeq 2500 as the sequencer. TCR library preparation used molecular barcoding, with unique molecular identifiers applied to normalize quantification of the TCRbeta repertoire. Starting from the raw public reads, TCRdb applied fastp trimming at Q25, assembled clones with MiXCR and retained in-frame beta chains. Under each unique CDR3 protein, matching rows form one entry showing the most common genes and DNA. For this sample there are roughly 500,000 distinct CDR3 sequences; 32% appear just once. Together, the top ten hold 2% to 3% of the sample. The sequenced sample was PBMCs from the stem cell graft donor, obtained from the stem cell graft. Receptor source: a human donor who donated a stem cell graft to a child with aplastic anemia.

The gene calls are TRBV12-5 and TRBJ1-5; maybe TRBD1 (5 bases). CDR1 is LGHNT and CDR2 is FRNRAP in the germline V gene. The V and J ends lost 6 bases and 5 bases respectively, with 14 bases between them. The CDR3 contains 14 residues. In DNA form, the CDR3 reads TGTGCTAGTGGGGTAGGGGTGGGGTATCAGCCCCAGCATTTT. Translated: CASGVGVGYQPQHF.

The rearrangement links TRBV20-1 to TRBJ1-3; D possibly corresponds to TRBD1 (5 bases). The germline gives CDR1 DFQATT, CDR2 SNEGSKA (reference sequence). With 3 bases removed from V and 4 bases from J, the gap between germline ends came to 10 bases. This CDR3 has 13 residues. CDR3 bases: TGCAGTGCTAGTGCTGACAGAGGAAACACCATATATTTT. Its translation: CSASADRGNTIYF.

The chain has TRBV30 and TRBJ2-2, with 11 bases identical to TRBD2. The CDR3 is 15 amino acids. V dropped 0 bases and J dropped 3; count of bases not matched to a gene: 0. The V gene's germline CDR1 is GTSNPN and CDR2 SVGIG (reference sequence). CDR3 amino acids: CAWSVLAGDTGELFF. The CDR3 DNA reads TGTGCCTGGAGTGTACTAGCGGGAGACACCGGGGAGCTGTTTTTT.

This clonotype was observed a handful of times. The chain uses TRBV6-4 and TRBJ1-2, with D unresolved. V lost 6 bases and J 8 bases, leaving 16 bases between the germline ends. Germline V gene data show CDR1 as MRHNA and CDR2 as SNTAGT. CDR3 length: 13 residues. The CDR3 bases are TGTGCCAGCAGCCCCGGGAGATCGGGGGGCTACACCTTC. It encodes CASSPGRSGGYTF.

This clonotype was observed at least ten times. The V and J genes are TRBV5-6 and TRBJ2-5; TRBD2 matches 7 bases. The V and J ends lost 2 bases and 2 bases, in that order; junction bases with no gene match: 3. Germline values: CDR1 SGHDT, CDR2 YYEEEE. The CDR3 runs to 14 residues. The CDR3 here is CASSLSGNQETQYF. The DNA for the CDR3 is TGTGCCAGCAGCTTAAGCGGGAATCAAGAGACCCAGTACTTC.

This chain links TRBV3-1 with TRBJ2-2; D may be TRBD1 (6 bases). V shed 8 bases and J shed 3 bases, with 22 bases lying between them. The CDR3 has 17 residues. From germline, CDR1 is LGHDT and CDR2 YNNKEL (reference sequence). CDR3 DNA sequence: TGTGCCAGCGGGCCACTCGGTGGGACACCATACACCGGGGAGCTGTTTTTT. This sequence encodes CASGPLGGTPYTGELFF.

J is TRBJ1-5 and V is TRBV7-2; D gene uncertain. The germline V and J ends were trimmed by 6 bases and 2 bases, with 14 bases remaining between them. CDR1 SGHTA and CDR2 FQGNSA come from the germline V gene. The CDR3 runs to 15 residues. As DNA, the CDR3 is TGTGCCAGCAGTCAGATGGGGATCGGCAATCAGCCCCAGCATTTT. Protein: CASSQMGIGNQPQHF.

The V gene is TRBV12-3 or TRBV12-4, the J gene TRBJ1-2, with a possible D match to TRBD1 (5 bases). V lost 5 bases, J lost 6 bases, and 10 bases lay in between. The length of the CDR3 is 12 residues. The CDR3 spells CASSPGLHGYTF. CDR3 in DNA: TGTGCCAGCAGTCCGGGGCTCCATGGCTACACCTTC.

The V and J genes are TRBV29-1 and TRBJ1-1; D perhaps matches TRBD1 (5 bases). The germline V and J ends were trimmed by 5 bases and 11 bases, with 21 bases remaining between them. In germline, CDR1 is SQVTM, CDR2 ANQGSEA. CDR3 length: 13 amino acids. CDR3 in amino acids: CSVLPTGTPAAFF. The DNA of the CDR3 is TGCAGCGTTTTACCTACCGGGACCCCGGCTGCTTTCTTT.

CDR3: CASSPPMANTGELFF. In DNA, the CDR3 is TGTGCCAGCAGCCCACCAATGGCTAACACCGGGGAGCTGTTTTTT. The gene calls are TRBV25-1 and TRBJ2-2, with D unclear. Germline CDR1 is MGHDK and CDR2 is SYGVNS. The CDR3 totals 15 residues. The V and J ends lost 6 bases and 2 bases respectively, with 13 bases between them. The whole variable domain, filled in from reference TRBV25-1 and TRBJ2-2, reads EADIYQTPRYLVIGTGKKITLECSQTMGHDKMYWYQQDPGMELHLIHYSYGVNSTEKGDLSSESTVSRIRTEHFPLTLESARPSHTSQYLCASSPPMANTGELFFGEGSRLTVL.

This clonotype was seen more than once but under ten times. The CDR3 coding sequence is TGTGCCAGCAGCCCGGACAGCGTCGCCTATGGCTACACCTTC. Protein product: CASSPDSVAYGYTF. The genes are TRBV16 and TRBJ1-2; D may be TRBD1 (6 bases). V lost 4 bases, J lost 4 bases, and 13 bases lay in between. The germline CDR1 and CDR2 sequences are KGHSY and FQNENV. CDR3 length: 14 amino acids.

V gene TRBV29-1 combines with J gene TRBJ2-3; 9 bases line up with TRBD1. The V segment lost 7 bases and the J segment 5 bases; nucleotides outside the gene matches: 4. CDR1 and CDR2 (germline): SQVTM, ANQGSEA. This CDR3 region has 12 residues. The CDR3 DNA reads TGCAGCGCTCAGACAGGGGGAGATACGCAGTATTTT. This gives the protein CSAQTGGDTQYF.

This clonotype occurred a few times. The V call is TRBV20-1, the J call TRBJ1-1; D may be TRBD1 (5 bases). The CDR3 is made up of 16 amino acids. Germline-derived CDR1 and CDR2 are DFQATT and SNEGSKA (reference sequence). The germline V and J ends were trimmed by 5 bases and 0 bases, with 19 bases remaining between them. The CDR3 DNA reads TGCAGTGCTCCGCCCCCTGACAGCCATATGAACACTGAAGCTTTCTTT. This gives the protein CSAPPPDSHMNTEAFF.

This chain connects TRBV29-1 to TRBJ2-1; 9 bases fit TRBD1. From germline, CDR1 is SQVTM and CDR2 ANQGSEA. Trimming at V came to 7 bases and at J to 6 bases, leaving 7 bases not matched to a gene. The CDR3 sequence is 13 residues long. This CDR3 reads CSGGDRARNEQFF. In DNA form, the CDR3 reads TGCAGCGGGGGGGACAGGGCACGCAATGAGCAGTTCTTC.

This clonotype was seen a handful of times. The chain recombines TRBV5-1 with TRBJ2-1; D gene unclear. The CDR3 has 15 amino acids. Germline CDR1 SGHRS, CDR2 YFSETQ. With 2 bases removed from V and 5 bases from J, the gap between germline ends came to 14 bases. CDR3 coding DNA: TGCGCCAGCAGCTTCACGGGTAATCCCCACAATGAGCAGTTCTTC. This codes for CASSFTGNPHNEQFF.

This chain uses TRBV12-3 or TRBV12-4 with TRBJ2-3; a possible D gene is TRBD2 (6 bases). CDR3 length: 14 amino acids. With 3 bases removed from V and 8 bases from J, the gap between germline ends came to 15 bases. This chain's CDR3 is CASSLTEAGGTQYF. The CDR3 DNA reads TGTGCCAGCAGTTTGACGGAGGCCGGGGGTACGCAGTATTTT.

This clonotype has only a few counts. CDR3 loop: CSAPRAGAYYNEQFF. The CDR3 DNA reads as TGCAGTGCGCCTCGCGCGGGAGCCTACTACAATGAGCAGTTCTTC. The chain recombines TRBV20-1 with TRBJ2-1, with TRBD2 identical over 7 bases. Trimming cost V 6 bases and J 3 bases; bases outside gene matches: 11. The CDR3 covers 15 residues. Germline V CDR1 and CDR2: DFQATT, SNEGSKA (reference sequence).

The rearrangement uses TRBV28 and TRBJ1-2, with a weak D call TRBD1 (5 bases). Germline lookup yields CDR1 MDHEN and CDR2 SYDVKM. Trimming pared 5 bases from V and 4 bases from J, leaving 17 bases between. The CDR3 covers 15 residues. DNA for the CDR3: TGTGCCAGCAGTCTGGAGGGGCCAGGAGGCTATGGCTACACCTTC. It encodes CASSLEGPGGYGYTF.

This clonotype was detected only a few times. The J gene is TRBJ2-1, the V gene TRBV15; the D gene is possibly TRBD1 (6 bases). The CDR3 covers 13 residues. CDR1 and CDR2 (germline): LNHNV, YYDKDF (reference sequence). The V end lost 5 bases, the J end lost 8 bases, and 13 bases lay between the germline ends. CDR3 in DNA: TGTGCCACCAGCGGCGGACAGAGGGATGAGCAGTTCTTC. This gives the protein CATSGGQRDEQFF.

The CDR3 nucleotides read TGTGCCAGCAGTTTATTCCTCTCCGTACCAGCAGATACGCAGTATTTT. Residues: CASSLFLSVPADTQYF. The chain couples TRBV12-3 or TRBV12-4 to TRBJ2-3, with D hard to call. CDR3 size: 16 residues. V lost 2 bases and J 4 bases, leaving 16 bases between the germline ends.

This clonotype was observed a few times. The chain links TRBV27 to TRBJ1-2; 7 nucleotides align to TRBD1. Germline loops: CDR1 MNHEY, CDR2 SMNVEV (reference sequence). CDR3 length: 14 amino acids. V lost 5 bases and J lost 8; bases outside the gene matches: 11. The CDR3 nucleotides read TGTGCCAGCAGTCGCCTCGGGACAGATGGCGGCTACACCTTC. Protein: CASSRLGTDGGYTF.

This clonotype was seen more than once but under ten times. The V call is TRBV7-2, the J call TRBJ2-3; 7 nucleotides agree with TRBD2. The ends lost 3 bases at V and 13 bases at J; junction bases unmatched: 7. Germline V lookup: CDR1 SGHTA, CDR2 FQGNSA. This CDR3 contains 12 residues. This CDR3 reads CASSFSAREKYF. The DNA of the CDR3 is TGTGCCAGCAGCTTCTCGGCGCGGGAGAAGTATTTT.

This chain links TRBV12-3 or TRBV12-4 with TRBJ2-3, with 7 bases aligning to TRBD2. There are 15 residues in the CDR3. Trimming took 5 bases from V and 4 from J; bases not matched to a gene: 9. The CDR3: CASSPRGGTADTQYF. The DNA for the CDR3 is TGTGCCAGCAGTCCCCGGGGAGGGACTGCAGATACGCAGTATTTT.

This clonotype was counted between two and nine times. One junction end disagrees with the germline gene, perhaps due to a read error. The rearrangement uses TRBV29-1 and TRBJ2-5; 11 bases match TRBD2. The CDR3 consists of 14 residues. The germline CDR1 and CDR2 sequences are SQVTM and ANQGSEA. The CDR3 loop is CSVEVLAGGETQYF. The CDR3 bases are TGCAGCGTGGAAGTGCTAGCGGGAGGAGAGACCCAGTACTTC.

The chain employs TRBV5-1 and TRBJ2-1; the match to TRBD2 covers 10 bases. This CDR3 comprises 17 residues. The junction had 9 bases not matched to a gene; V was cut back by 2 bases and J by 4 bases. Per germline, CDR1 SGHRS and CDR2 YFSETQ. The CDR3 nucleotides are TGCGCCAGCAGCTTAGGGCACGGACTAGCGGAGTACAATGAGCAGTTCTTC. The encoded protein is CASSLGHGLAEYNEQFF.

This clonotype was found a few times. The chain joins TRBV9 to TRBJ2-3; D not certain. Germline values: CDR1 SGDLS, CDR2 YYNGEE. The CDR3 runs 15 residues. V was cut by 1 base and J by 4 bases, with 13 bases left in between. The CDR3 loop is CASSVSGSSADTQYF. The CDR3 DNA follows: TGTGCCAGCAGCGTATCGGGTAGCAGTGCAGATACGCAGTATTTT.